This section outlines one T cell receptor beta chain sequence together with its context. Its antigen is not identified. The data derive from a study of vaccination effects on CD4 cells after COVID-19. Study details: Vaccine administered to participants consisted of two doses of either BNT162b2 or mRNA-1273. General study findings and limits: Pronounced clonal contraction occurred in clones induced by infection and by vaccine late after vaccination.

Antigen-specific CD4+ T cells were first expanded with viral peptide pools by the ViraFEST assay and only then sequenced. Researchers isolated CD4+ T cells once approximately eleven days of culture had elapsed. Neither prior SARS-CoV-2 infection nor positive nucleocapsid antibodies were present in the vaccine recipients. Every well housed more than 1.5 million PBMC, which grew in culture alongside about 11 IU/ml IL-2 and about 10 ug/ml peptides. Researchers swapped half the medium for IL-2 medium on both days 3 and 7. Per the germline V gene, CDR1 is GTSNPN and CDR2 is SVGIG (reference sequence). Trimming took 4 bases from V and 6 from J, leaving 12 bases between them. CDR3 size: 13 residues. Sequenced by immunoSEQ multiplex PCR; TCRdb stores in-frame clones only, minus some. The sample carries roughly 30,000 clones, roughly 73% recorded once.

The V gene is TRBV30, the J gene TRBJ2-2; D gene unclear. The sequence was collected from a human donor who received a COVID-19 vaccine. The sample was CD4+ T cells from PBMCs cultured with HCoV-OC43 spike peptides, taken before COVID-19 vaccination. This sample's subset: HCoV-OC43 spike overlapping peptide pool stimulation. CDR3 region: CAWNSVRPGELFF. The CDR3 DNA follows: TGTGCCTGGAATTCTGTGAGACCCGGGGAGCTGTTTTTT. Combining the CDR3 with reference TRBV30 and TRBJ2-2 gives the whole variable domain SQTIHQWPATLVQPVGSPLSLECTVEGTSNPNLYWYRQAAGRGLQLLFYSVGIGQISSEVPQNLSASRPQDRQFILSSKKLLLSDSGFYLCAWNSVRPGELFFGEGSRLTVL.